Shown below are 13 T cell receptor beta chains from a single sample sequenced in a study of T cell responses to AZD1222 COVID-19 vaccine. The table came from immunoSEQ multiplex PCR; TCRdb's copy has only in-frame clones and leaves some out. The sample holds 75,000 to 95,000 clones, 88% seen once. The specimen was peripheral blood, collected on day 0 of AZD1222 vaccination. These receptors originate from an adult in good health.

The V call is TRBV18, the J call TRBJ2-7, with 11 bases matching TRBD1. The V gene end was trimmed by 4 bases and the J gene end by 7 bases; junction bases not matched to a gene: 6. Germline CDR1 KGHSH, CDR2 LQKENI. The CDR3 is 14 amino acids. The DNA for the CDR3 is TGTGCCAGCTCACGCGGACAGGGGGCATGGGAGCAGTACGTC. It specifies CASSRGQGAWEQYV.

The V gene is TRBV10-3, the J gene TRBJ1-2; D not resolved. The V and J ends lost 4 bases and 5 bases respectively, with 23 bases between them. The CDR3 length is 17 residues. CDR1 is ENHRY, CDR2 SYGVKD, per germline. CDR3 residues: CAISVGGLPSGGYGYTF. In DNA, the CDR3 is TGTGCCATCAGTGTAGGAGGACTCCCCTCGGGAGGATATGGCTACACCTTC.

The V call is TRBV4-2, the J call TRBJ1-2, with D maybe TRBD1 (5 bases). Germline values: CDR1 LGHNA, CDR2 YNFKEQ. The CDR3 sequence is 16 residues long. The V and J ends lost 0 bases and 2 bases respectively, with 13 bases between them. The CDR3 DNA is TGTGCCAGCAGCCAAGAATGGGTGGAGGGGAACTATGGCTACACCTTC. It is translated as CASSQEWVEGNYGYTF.

Here the CDR3 DNA reads TGTGCCAGCAGCCCCGACAGGGGTGAGCAGTTCTTC. This gives the protein CASSPDRGEQFF. This chain uses TRBV6-6 with TRBJ2-1, with TRBD1 matching 8 bases. The J segment lost 9 bases and the V segment lost 6 bases, leaving 4 bases of the junction unmatched. The CDR3 contains 12 residues. The germline V gene encodes CDR1 MNHNY and CDR2 SVGAGI (reference sequence).

CDR3 nucleotide sequence: TGTGCCAGTAAAGGACAGGGGCATGGCTACACCTTC. Translating it yields CASKGQGHGYTF. This chain links TRBV19 with TRBJ1-2; 9 bases agree with TRBD1. V lost 7 bases and J lost 6; bases outside the gene matches: 3. Germline V CDR1 and CDR2: LNHDA, SQIVND (reference sequence). This CDR3 comprises 12 residues.

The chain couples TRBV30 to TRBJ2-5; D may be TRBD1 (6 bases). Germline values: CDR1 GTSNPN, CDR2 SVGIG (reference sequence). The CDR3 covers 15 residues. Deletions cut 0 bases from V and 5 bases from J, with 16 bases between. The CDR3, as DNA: TGTGCCTGGAGTGTACTGGCGTCAGGGGATGAGACCCAGTACTTC. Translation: CAWSVLASGDETQYF.

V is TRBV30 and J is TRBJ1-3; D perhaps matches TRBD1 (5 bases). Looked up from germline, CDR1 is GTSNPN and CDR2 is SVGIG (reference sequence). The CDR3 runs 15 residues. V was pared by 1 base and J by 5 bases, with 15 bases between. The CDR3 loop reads CAWSEGGGLRNTIYF. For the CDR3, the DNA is TGTGCCTGGAGTGAAGGCGGGGGATTGAGAAACACCATATATTTT.

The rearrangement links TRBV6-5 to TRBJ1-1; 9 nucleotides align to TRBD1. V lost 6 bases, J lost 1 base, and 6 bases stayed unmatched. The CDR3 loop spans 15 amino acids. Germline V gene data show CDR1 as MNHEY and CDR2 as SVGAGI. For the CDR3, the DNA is TGTGCCAGCAGAACAGACAGGGGGAGGAACACTGAAGCTTTCTTT. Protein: CASRTDRGRNTEAFF.

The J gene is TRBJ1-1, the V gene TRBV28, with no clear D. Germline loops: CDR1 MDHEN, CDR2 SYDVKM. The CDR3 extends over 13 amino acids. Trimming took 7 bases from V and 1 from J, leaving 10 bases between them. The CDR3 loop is CASITSQNTEAFF. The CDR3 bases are TGTGCCAGCATTACGTCTCAGAACACTGAAGCTTTCTTT.

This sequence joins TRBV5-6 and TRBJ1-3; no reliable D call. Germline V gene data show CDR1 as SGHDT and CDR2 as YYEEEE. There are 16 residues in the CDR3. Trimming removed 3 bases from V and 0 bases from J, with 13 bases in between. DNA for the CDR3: TGTGCCAGCAGCTGGAGCCCCGGACCCTCTGGAAACACCATATATTTT. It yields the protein CASSWSPGPSGNTIYF.

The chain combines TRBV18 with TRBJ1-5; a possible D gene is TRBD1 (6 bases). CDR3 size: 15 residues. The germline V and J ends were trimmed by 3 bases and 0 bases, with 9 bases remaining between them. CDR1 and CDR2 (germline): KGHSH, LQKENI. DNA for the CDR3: TGTGCCAGCTCACCGGACAGATTTAGCAATCAGCCCCAGCATTTT. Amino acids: CASSPDRFSNQPQHF.

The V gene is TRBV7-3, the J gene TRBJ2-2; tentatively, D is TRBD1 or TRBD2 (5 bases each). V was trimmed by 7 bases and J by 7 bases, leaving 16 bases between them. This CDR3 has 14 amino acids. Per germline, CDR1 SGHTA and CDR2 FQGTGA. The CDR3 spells CASTRDLRGGELFF. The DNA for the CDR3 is TGTGCCAGCACTCGGGACCTTCGAGGCGGGGAGCTGTTTTTT.

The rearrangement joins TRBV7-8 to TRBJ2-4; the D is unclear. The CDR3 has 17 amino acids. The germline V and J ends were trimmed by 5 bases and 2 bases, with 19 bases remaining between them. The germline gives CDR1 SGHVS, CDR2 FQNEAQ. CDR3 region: CASSPDRFGPPKNIQYF. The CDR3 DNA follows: TGTGCCAGCAGCCCGGATAGGTTTGGCCCTCCCAAAAACATTCAGTACTTC.